The source of this T cell receptor beta chain is a study of human T cells and chemical hapten exposure. Whole-study findings and limits: Sensitizing to DPC left TCRs with a frequency above 1 in 1000 unaltered. There were significantly more large CDR3 similarity clusters among expanded TCRs than among controls. PT1 expanded TCR counts and patch test score were linked, and their correlation was positive.

Only a few counts were recorded for this clonotype. Its specificity is not known. Described time point: patch test 1, 2 weeks after DPC sensitization. The sample's treatment: therapeutic diphenylcyclopropenone sensitization with weekly scalp DPC. TCRdb analysed the RACE reads with MiXCR anew, one entry per CDR3 protein. This repertoire shows under 450,000 distinct CDR3 sequences, about 4.8% found once; its top ten account for approximately 2.5%. The sequence derives from a woman in her forties or fifties with alopecia areata. Some clones in this sample may be carry-over from other donors' samples. Sample: whole blood, taken in connection with sensitization to the hapten diphenylcyclopropenone (DPC).

The CDR3 sequence: CASSYTGSNEQFF. Written as DNA, the CDR3 is TGTGCCAGCAGTTACACCGGATCGAATGAGCAGTTCTTC. J is TRBJ2-1 and V is TRBV6-2 or TRBV6-3; D ambiguous. Trimming removed 2 bases at V and 7 bases at J, with 9 bases between. Germline CDR1 and CDR2: MNHEY and SVGEGT. The CDR3 runs to 13 residues.